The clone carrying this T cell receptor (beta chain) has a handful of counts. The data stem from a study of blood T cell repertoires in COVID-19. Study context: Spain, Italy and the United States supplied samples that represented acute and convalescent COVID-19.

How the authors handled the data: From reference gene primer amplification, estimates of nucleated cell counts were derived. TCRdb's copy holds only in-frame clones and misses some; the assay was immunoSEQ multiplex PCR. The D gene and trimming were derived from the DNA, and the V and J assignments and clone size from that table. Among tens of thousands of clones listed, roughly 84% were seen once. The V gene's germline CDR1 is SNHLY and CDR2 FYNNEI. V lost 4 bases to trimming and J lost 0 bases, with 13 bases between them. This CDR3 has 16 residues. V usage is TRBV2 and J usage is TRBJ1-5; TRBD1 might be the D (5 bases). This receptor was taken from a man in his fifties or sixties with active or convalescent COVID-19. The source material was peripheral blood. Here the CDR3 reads CASSVWQTDSNQPQHF. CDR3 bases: TGTGCCAGCAGTGTGTGGCAGACAGATAGCAATCAGCCCCAGCATTTT.